A selection of T cell receptor beta chains follows, all from one sample in a study of Tregs in tolerant kidney transplant recipients. The data were produced by immunoSEQ multiplex PCR, yet TCRdb's version contains in-frame clones alone and is incomplete. Of some 69,000 clones detected, 80% to 85% appear once; the ten largest clones hold about 4%. The material sequenced was CD4+ T cells from blood. The receptor set was obtained from a human donor in good health. CDR3s include the opening cysteine and the closing phenylalanine or tryptophan. D genes are given only for firm matches. For some rows the clone size is stated as once, few or many, or as a class when expanded; others skip it.

length	size	V	D	J	DNA	CDR3
14	-	TRBV18	-	TRBJ1-3	TGTGCCAGCTCACCACCGCTTGCCGGAAACACCATATATTTT	CASSPPLAGNTIYF
13	-	TRBV11-2	-	TRBJ1-2	TGTGCCAGCAGCTTAGTACTCGGTAGGGGCTACACCTTC	CASSLVLGRGYTF
14	-	TRBV18	TRBD2	TRBJ2-1	TGTGCCAGCTCACCACGGACTAGCTATGGTGAGCAGTTCTTC	CASSPRTSYGEQFF
17	-	TRBV19	TRBD1	TRBJ2-1	TGTGCCAGTAGTCCGACCCCCGGGACAGGGGGACGGAATGAGCAGTTCTTC	CASSPTPGTGGRNEQFF
15	-	TRBV7-2	TRBD2	TRBJ2-3	TGTGCCAGCAGCCTTAGCGGGGTTAGCACAGATACGCAGTATTTT	CASSLSGVSTDTQYF
15	-	TRBV14	TRBD2	TRBJ2-1	TGTGCCAGCAGCCAAGGTCTAGCGGTCTACAATGAGCAGTTCTTC	CASSQGLAVYNEQFF
15	-	TRBV4-1	-	TRBJ1-1	TGCGCCAGCAGCCAAGACCACGACATCCGTACTGAAGCTTTCTTT	CASSQDHDIRTEAFF
11	-	TRBV29-1	-	TRBJ2-7	TGCAGCGTTAGACGGACCGGCGAGCAGTACTTC	CSVRRTGEQYF
18	once	TRBV7-9	-	TRBJ2-3	TGTGCCAGCAGCGTTGTTATGACGGACGGATTTAGCACAGATACGCAGTATTTT	CASSVVMTDGFSTDTQYF
17	-	TRBV7-6	TRBD2	TRBJ2-1	TGTGCCAGCAGCTTTCTGGGATCGACTAGCGGGGGGTCTGAGCAGTTCTTC	CASSFLGSTSGGSEQFF
12	-	TRBV7-8	-	TRBJ2-7	TGTGCCAGCAGCATAAACGACTACGAGCAGTACTTC	CASSINDYEQYF
14	once	TRBV18	TRBD2	TRBJ2-5	TGTGCCAGCTCACCGGGACTAGCGGGGGAGACCCAGTACTTC	CASSPGLAGETQYF
15	-	TRBV19	-	TRBJ1-5	TGTGCCAGTAGTCCTGTTACAGGGCTCAATCAGCCCCAGCATTTT	CASSPVTGLNQPQHF
15	-	TRBV19	-	TRBJ2-2	TGTGCCAGTAACTTAGTCCACACGGGCACCGGGGAGCTGTTTTTT	CASNLVHTGTGELFF
15	-	TRBV7-3	-	TRBJ2-1	TGTGCCAGCAGCACCGGGCTAGCCAACTACAATGAGCAGTTCTTC	CASSTGLANYNEQFF
16	once	TRBV7-8	TRBD1	TRBJ1-1	TGTGCCAGCAGCCTACGGGACAGGGGCATGAACACTGAAGCTTTCTTT	CASSLRDRGMNTEAFF
13	-	TRBV11-1	-	TRBJ2-3	TGTGCCAGCAGCTTTTCCTTTGGAGATACGCAGTATTTT	CASSFSFGDTQYF
13	-	TRBV6-1	-	TRBJ2-7	TGTGCCAGCAGTGCTCCGGGACATTACGAGCAGTACTTC	CASSAPGHYEQYF
16	-	TRBV4-2	TRBD2	TRBJ2-5	TGTGCCAGCAGCCAAGAGGTGGCGGGAGTTGGGGAGACCCAGTACTTC	CASSQEVAGVGETQYF
15	once	TRBV10-2	TRBD2	TRBJ2-7	TGCGCCAGCAGTGAGTGGGGGACTACCGGGGGCGAGCAGTACTTC	CASSEWGTTGGEQYF
16	-	TRBV28	-	TRBJ1-6	TGTGCCAGCAGTTTATGGGGGAGCTCCTATAATTCACCCCTCCACTTT	CASSLWGSSYNSPLHF
15	-	TRBV30	TRBD2	TRBJ2-3	TGTGCCTGGGCACCGGGACTAGCGGGAGCAGATACGCAGTATTTT	CAWAPGLAGADTQYF
12	-	TRBV30	-	TRBJ1-2	TGTGCCTGGAGTAAGGGAGTGGCTGGCTACACCTTC	CAWSKGVAGYTF
15	-	TRBV12-5	TRBD1	TRBJ1-1	TGTGCTAGTGGTCCCGACAGGGTCTTCGACACTGAAGCTTTCTTT	CASGPDRVFDTEAFF
13	-	TRBV23-1	-	TRBJ1-5	TGCGCCAGCAGTCAATCAGACGTAAAGCCCCAGCATTTT	CASSQSDVKPQHF
16	-	TRBV5-1	TRBD1	TRBJ2-2	TGCGCCAGCAGCTTGGTGACAGGGGTCTACACCGGGGAGCTGTTTTTT	CASSLVTGVYTGELFF
13	few	TRBV6-6	-	TRBJ1-1	TGTGCCAGCGGAGAACAGTTGAACACTGAAGCTTTCTTT	CASGEQLNTEAFF
15	-	TRBV11-2	-	TRBJ2-7	TGTGCCAGCAGCCCGTTCGAGGGCAGGGCCTACGAGCAGTACTTC	CASSPFEGRAYEQYF
13	-	TRBV7-6	-	TRBJ2-1	TGTGCCAGCAGCTTAGCCAGATACAATGAGCAGTTCTTC	CASSLARYNEQFF
18	-	TRBV7-6	TRBD2	TRBJ2-4	TGTGCCAGCAGCCCACAATGGGGGATAGCGGGGGACAAAAACATTCAGTACTTC	CASSPQWGIAGDKNIQYF
14	-	TRBV10-2	-	TRBJ1-1	TGCGCCAGCCGGGGAAATATAATGAACACTGAAGCTTTCTTT	CASRGNIMNTEAFF
15	-	TRBV6-1	TRBD2	TRBJ2-2	TGTGCCAGCAGTGACGGGGGGGCAAGGACCGGGGAGCTGTTTTTT	CASSDGGARTGELFF
15	-	TRBV6-6	-	TRBJ2-5	TGTGCCAGCAAATCTCGAGGGGGTGGGGGAGAGACCCAGTACTTC	CASKSRGGGGETQYF
14	-	TRBV7-2	-	TRBJ2-3	TGTGCCAGCAGCTTAGACGTCGGTGAGGCTACGCAGTATTTT	CASSLDVGEATQYF
14	-	TRBV7-2	-	TRBJ2-5	TGTGCCAGCAGGCGACAAAGCGCCCAAGAGACCCAGTACTTC	CASRRQSAQETQYF
14	-	TRBV7-2	-	TRBJ2-5	TGTGCCAGCAGCTTAGAGATCCGGGAAAAGACCCAGTACTTC	CASSLEIREKTQYF
14	-	TRBV7-9	TRBD1	TRBJ2-7	TGTGCCAGCAGCCCACGGACAGGGGAGGCCGAGCAGTACTTC	CASSPRTGEAEQYF
14	-	TRBV4-1	-	TRBJ2-5	TGCGCCAGCAGCCAACGGAGGGGTGGCGGGACCCAGTACTTC	CASSQRRGGGTQYF
15	-	TRBV12-5	TRBD1	TRBJ1-5	TGTGCTAGTGGTTTGGCGACAGGGGGCAATCAGCCCCAGCATTTT	CASGLATGGNQPQHF
17	-	TRBV5-1	TRBD2	TRBJ2-3	TGCGCCAGCAGCTTGGGACTAGCGGGACATACGACAGATACGCAGTATTTT	CASSLGLAGHTTDTQYF